This TCR beta chain was identified during a study of T cell changes during pregnancy in multiple sclerosis. CDR1 and CDR2 from the germline V gene are SGHTS and YDEGEE. The junction had 13 bases not matched to a gene; V was cut back by 0 bases and J by 7 bases. This CDR3 is built from 17 residues. Clones were sequenced by immunoSEQ multiplex PCR, and TCRdb holds only the in-frame ones, with some missing. The table has about 22,000 clones, more than 75% seen once. The sample in question was CD4+ T cells from peripheral blood mononuclear cells, obtained in the second trimester of pregnancy. The sequence was collected from a female donor in good health, enrolled as a control in a pregnancy study. The V call is TRBV5-8, the J call TRBJ2-5; 9 bases fit TRBD2. Written as DNA, the CDR3 is TGTGCCAGCAGCTTGGCCCTCCTAGCGGGGTACGTCGGGACCCAGTACTTC. Protein: CASSLALLAGYVGTQYF.